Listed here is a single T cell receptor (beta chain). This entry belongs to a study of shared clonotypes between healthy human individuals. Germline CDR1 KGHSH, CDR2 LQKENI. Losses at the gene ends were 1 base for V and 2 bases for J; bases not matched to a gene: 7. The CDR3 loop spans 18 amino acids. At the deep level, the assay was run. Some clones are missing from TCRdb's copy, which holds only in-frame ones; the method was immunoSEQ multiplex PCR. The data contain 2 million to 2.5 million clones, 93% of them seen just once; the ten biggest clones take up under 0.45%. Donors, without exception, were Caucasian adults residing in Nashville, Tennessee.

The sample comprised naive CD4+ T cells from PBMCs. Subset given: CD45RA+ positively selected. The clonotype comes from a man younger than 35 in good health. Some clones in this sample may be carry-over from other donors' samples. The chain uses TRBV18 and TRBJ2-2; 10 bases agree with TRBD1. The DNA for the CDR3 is TGTGCCAGCTCACCACTTTTGACAGGGGGCATCAACACCGGGGAGCTGTTTTTT. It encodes CASSPLLTGGINTGELFF.